The 5 T cell receptor beta chains below all came from one sample that was sequenced in a study of blood T cell repertoires in COVID-19. Profiled with immunoSEQ multiplex PCR; TCRdb holds only in-frame clones, not every one. The repertoire consists of 310,000 or so clones, with over 80% occurring once and the leading ten covering about 9.8%. The specimen sequenced was PBMCs or T cells enriched from blood (not recorded which). The source is a woman aged 18-29 years who had recovered from COVID-19.

This chain uses TRBV14 with TRBJ1-3; perhaps TRBD1 as D (5 bases). This CDR3 is 15 amino acids long. Germline V gives CDR1 SGHDN, CDR2 FVKESK. The ends were cut back, 3 bases at V and 4 bases at J, with 13 bases in the middle. CDR3 protein: CASSHTFGGGNTIYF. The CDR3 DNA follows: TGTGCCAGCAGCCACACATTCGGGGGAGGAAACACCATATATTTT. Complete variable domain (other parts from reference TRBV14 and TRBJ1-3): EAGVTQFPSHSVIEKGQTVTLRCDPISGHDNLYWYRRVMGKEIKFLLHFVKESKQDESGMPNNRFLAERTGGTYSTLKVQPAELEDSGVYFCASSHTFGGGNTIYFGEGSWLTVV.

This clone appeared once. The rearrangement uses TRBV19 and TRBJ1-5, with D possibly matching TRBD1 (6 bases). CDR1 LNHDA and CDR2 SQIVND come from the germline V gene (reference sequence). The CDR3 spans 15 residues. Trimming shortened V by 7 bases and J by 15 bases, and 28 bases separated the two germline ends. DNA for the CDR3: TGTGCCAGTATTGGGGGCGGGTTGAGGCGAGGGGATCGGCATTTT. This codes for CASIGGGLRRGDRHF. The variable domain in full, with the rest retrieved from reference TRBV19 and TRBJ1-5, is DGGITQSPKYLFRKEGQNVTLSCEQNLNHDAMYWYRQDPGQGLRLIYYSQIVNDFQKGDIAEGYSVSREKKESFPLTVTSAQKNPTAFYLCASIGGGLRRGDRHFGDGTRLSIL.

The sample holds a few counts of this clone. The genes are TRBV19 and TRBJ2-7; 7 bases are shared with TRBD1. Germline CDR1 LNHDA, CDR2 SQIVND (reference sequence). Trimming removed 4 bases from V and 7 bases from J; junction bases left unmatched: 7. The CDR3 is 13 residues long. The CDR3 nucleotides read TGTGCCAGTAGTAAACAGGGGCTGTATGAGCAGTACTTC. Protein: CASSKQGLYEQYF.

Points on this clone: The identical CDR3 is also encoded by other nucleotide sequences in the sample. The V gene is TRBV18, the J gene TRBJ1-2; 10 nucleotides align to TRBD1. Germline V gene lookup returns CDR1 KGHSH and CDR2 LQKENI. This CDR3 spans 14 amino acids. Unmatched junction bases numbered 1, after V lost 3 bases and J lost 3 bases. This chain's CDR3 is CASSPGTGDYGYTF. As DNA, the CDR3 is TGTGCCAGCTCACCCGGGACAGGGGACTATGGCTACACCTTC. Full variable domain (outside the CDR3, taken from reference TRBV18 and TRBJ1-2): NAGVMQNPRHLVRRRGQEARLRCSPMKGHSHVYWYRQLPEEGLKFMVYLQKENIIDESGMPKERFSAEFPKEGPSILRIQQVVRGDSAAYFCASSPGTGDYGYTFGSGTRLTVV.

This chain links TRBV3-1 (or the pseudogene TRBV3-2) with TRBJ1-1; the match to TRBD1 covers 9 bases. There are 14 residues in the CDR3. Germline CDR1 is LGHDT and CDR2 is YNNKEL (reference sequence). The V gene end was trimmed by 1 base and the J gene end by 9 bases; junction bases not matched to a gene: 6. Here the CDR3 reads CASSQVTGGEQAFF. Written as DNA, the CDR3 is TGTGCCAGCAGCCAAGTAACAGGGGGCGAACAAGCTTTCTTT.